The 8 T cell receptor beta chains below come from one sample, sequenced in a study of blood T cell repertoires in COVID-19. Here immunoSEQ multiplex PCR was the method, and the copy in TCRdb shows in-frame clones only, minus some. This table holds some 250,000 clones, about three quarters found once. Sequencing was carried out using peripheral blood. These receptors were taken from a woman at least 80 years old with acute or convalescent COVID-19.

The chain employs TRBV2 and TRBJ1-5, with 9 bases aligning to TRBD1. Germline CDR1 and CDR2: SNHLY and FYNNEI. J gave up 7 bases and V 5 bases, and 9 bases lay outside the gene matches. The CDR3 has 15 amino acids. The CDR3 loop is CASSPGTGQQQPQHF. The CDR3 nucleotides are TGTGCCAGCAGTCCCGGGACAGGGCAGCAGCAGCCCCAGCATTTT.

This clone was picked up one time. The chain has TRBV27 and TRBJ1-3; TRBD1 aligns across 7 bases. The germline V gene has CDR1 MNHEY and CDR2 SMNVEV (reference sequence). The CDR3 sequence is 15 residues long. The ends lost 6 bases at V and 0 bases at J; junction bases unmatched: 5. Written as DNA, the CDR3 is TGTGCCAGCAGCCCGGAGGGGGCCTCTGGAAACACCATATATTTT. This gives the protein CASSPEGASGNTIYF.

The chain combines TRBV4-3 with TRBJ2-1; D may be TRBD2 (6 bases). The V end lost 0 bases, the J end lost 8 bases, and 14 bases lay between the germline ends. The V gene's germline CDR1 is LGHNA and CDR2 YSLEER. The CDR3 contains 15 residues. DNA for the CDR3: TGCGCCAGCAGCCAAGATCCGGGGGACGGGGATGAGCAGTTCTTC. It codes for CASSQDPGDGDEQFF.

This clone was seen only a few times. V gene TRBV19 combines with J gene TRBJ1-6, with unresolved D. Germline lookup yields CDR1 LNHDA and CDR2 SQIVND (reference sequence). This CDR3 spans 16 amino acids. The germline V and J ends were trimmed by 3 bases and 0 bases, with 9 bases remaining between them. CDR3 sequence: CASSMSWSSYNSPLHF. Here the CDR3 DNA reads TGTGCCAGTAGTATGAGCTGGAGCTCCTATAATTCACCCCTCCACTTT.

The chain uses TRBV2 and TRBJ2-2; D is undetermined. This CDR3 is built from 15 residues. V was pared by 5 bases and J by 1 base, with 11 bases between. Per germline, CDR1 SNHLY and CDR2 FYNNEI. CDR3 region: CASSPTSQNTGELFF. The CDR3 DNA is TGTGCCAGCAGTCCTACGAGTCAGAACACCGGGGAGCTGTTTTTT. Filled out from reference TRBV2 and TRBJ2-2, the complete variable domain reads EPEVTQTPSHQVTQMGQEVILRCVPISNHLYFYWYRQILGQKVEFLVSFYNNEISEKSEIFDDQFSVERPDGSNFTLKIRSTKLEDSAMYFCASSPTSQNTGELFFGEGSRLTVL.

This clone was detected once. The chain carries TRBV6-4 and TRBJ1-5; TRBD1 matches at 9 bases. The J segment lost 7 bases and the V segment lost 3 bases, leaving 4 bases of the junction unmatched. The CDR3 is 14 residues long. Looked up from germline, CDR1 is MRHNA and CDR2 is SNTAGT. DNA for the CDR3: TGTGCCAGCAGTGAACAGGGGGCAGGACAGCCCCAGCATTTT. This translates into CASSEQGAGQPQHF.

The sample holds a few counts of this clone. V usage is TRBV5-4 and J usage is TRBJ1-1, with TRBD1 matching over 9 bases. Germline CDR1 reads SGHNT; CDR2 reads YYREEE (reference sequence). The J segment lost 3 bases and the V segment lost 4 bases, leaving 7 bases of the junction unmatched. The length of the CDR3 is 15 residues. The CDR3 DNA reads TGTGCCAGCAGCCCTCGGGACAGGGTGTACACTGAAGCTTTCTTT. Its protein is CASSPRDRVYTEAFF.

The V call is TRBV3-1 (or the pseudogene TRBV3-2), the J call TRBJ2-3, with 10 bases identical to TRBD2. The CDR3 has 15 residues. Germline V gene lookup returns CDR1 LGHDT and CDR2 YNNKEL (reference sequence). The V segment lost 8 bases and the J segment 0 bases; nucleotides outside the gene matches: 5. The CDR3 spells CASGTSGTSTDTQYF. The CDR3 DNA sequence: TGTGCCAGCGGAACTAGCGGGACTAGCACAGATACGCAGTATTTT.